The clone carrying this TCR beta chain has only a few counts. The antigen is undetermined. These data belong to a study of T cells after yellow fever vaccination. Making TCR cDNA involved 5'RACE template switching, which added UMIs and a universal primer site. TCRdb reprocessed the 5' RACE reads with MiXCR, giving one entry per CDR3 protein. The repertoire consists of 500,000 to 650,000 distinct CDR3 sequences, with around a sixth occurring once and the leading ten covering around a sixth. Study results and caveats: The secondary response was weaker but peaked faster, day 5 versus 15. Reappearance after the booster was seen for most primary-vaccination clones, at 95% to 97% CD4 and about 90% CD8.

The J segment lost 6 bases and the V segment lost 6 bases, leaving 5 bases of the junction unmatched. This CDR3 region has 14 residues. Germline CDR1 is SNHLY and CDR2 is FYNNEI. The chain has TRBV2 and TRBJ2-2, with 9 bases lining up with TRBD1. The receptor comes from a man younger than 35 who received the YFV17D yellow fever vaccine. Sequencing was performed on PBMCs, taken around 5 days after the first yellow fever vaccination. The CDR3 loop reads CASRRQGEAGELFF. The CDR3 bases are TGTGCCAGCAGGAGACAGGGGGAGGCCGGGGAGCTGTTTTTT.